These 27 T cell receptor beta chains originate from one sample sequenced in a study of shared clonotypes between healthy human individuals. Assay: immunoSEQ multiplex PCR; the TCRdb copy retains only in-frame clones and omits some. In the table there are around 1.1 million clones, approximately 75% of which are singletons. Sequences were obtained from memory CD4+ T cells from PBMCs. Subset: CD45RA-negative fraction. Receptors were obtained from a man in his late teens or twenties in good health. Some clones in this sample may be carry-over from other donors' samples.

This clone was counted only a few times. V and J are TRBV9 and TRBJ1-2, with TRBD1 as a possible D gene (5 bases). There are 12 residues in the CDR3. CDR1 SGDLS and CDR2 YYNGEE come from the germline V gene. V lost 3 bases, J lost 8 bases, and 11 bases lay in between. The CDR3 sequence is CASSAEGFGYTF. CDR3 bases: TGTGCCAGCAGCGCCGAGGGGTTCGGCTACACCTTC.

This chain links TRBV7-7 with TRBJ2-1, with TRBD2 matching 14 bases. Germline-derived CDR1 and CDR2 are SSHAT and FNYEAQ (reference sequence). Trimming cost V 5 bases and J 4 bases; bases outside gene matches: 13. The CDR3 runs to 19 residues. CDR3: CASSPGLAGDLRAYNEQFF. The CDR3 nucleotides read TGTGCCAGCAGCCCGGGACTAGCGGGAGACCTCAGAGCTTACAATGAGCAGTTCTTC.

The J gene is TRBJ1-5, the V gene TRBV5-5, with TRBD1 matching over 7 bases. Looked up from germline, CDR1 is SGHKS and CDR2 is YYEKEE (reference sequence). V trimming: 5 bases; J trimming: 7 bases; junction bases outside the gene matches: 12. This CDR3 spans 15 amino acids. Here the CDR3 DNA reads TGTGCCAGCAGACCGACAGGGTCCTTTGAACAGCCCCAGCATTTT. Protein sequence: CASRPTGSFEQPQHF.

This chain links TRBV7-2 with TRBJ2-3, with 7 bases fitting TRBD2. The CDR3 loop spans 14 amino acids. After removal of 8 bases from V and 2 bases from J, the junction contained 7 bases not matched to a gene. Germline V lookup: CDR1 SGHTA, CDR2 FQGNSA. The CDR3 sequence is CASQRGVATDTQYF. The CDR3 DNA reads as TGTGCCAGCCAACGGGGGGTAGCCACAGATACGCAGTATTTT.

The V gene is TRBV6-5, the J gene TRBJ2-1; D ambiguous. Deletions cut 6 bases from V and 12 bases from J, with 15 bases between. The CDR3 loop spans 12 amino acids. Germline CDR1 MNHEY, CDR2 SVGAGI. DNA of the CDR3: TGTGCCAGCAGCCTCTCCAGGTATCCGCAGTTCTTC. Encoded protein: CASSLSRYPQFF.

The chain uses TRBV4-1 and TRBJ2-7; TRBD2 matches at 14 bases. The CDR3 is 17 residues long. V dropped 1 base and J dropped 4; count of bases not matched to a gene: 6. Germline V gene sequence: CDR1 MGHRA, CDR2 YSYEKL. CDR3 bases: TGCGCCAGCAGCCAAGCACCGGGACTAGCGGGAGAATACGAGCAGTACTTC. Amino acids: CASSQAPGLAGEYEQYF.

There are many counts of this clone. The chain couples TRBV5-5 to TRBJ1-5; D might be TRBD1 (6 bases). Germline V gene data show CDR1 as SGHKS and CDR2 as YYEKEE (reference sequence). This CDR3 comprises 13 residues. The V gene lost 5 bases and the J gene lost 9 bases, with 15 bases spanning the gap. CDR3 DNA sequence: TGTGCCAGCAGTTGGGACACGGAGGGGCCCCAGCATTTT. As protein: CASSWDTEGPQHF.

V is TRBV10-1 and J is TRBJ2-2; D uncertain. Between the trimmed V and J ends, which lost 0 bases and 1 base, there was a span of 3 bases. The CDR3 is 14 residues long. Germline-derived CDR1 and CDR2 are WNHNN and SYGVQD (reference sequence). The CDR3 DNA is TGCGCCAGCAGTGAGTCACAGAACACCGGGGAGCTGTTTTTT. Its protein is CASSESQNTGELFF.

CDR3 region: CASSEGLAGNSYEQYF. The CDR3 bases are TGTGCCAGCAGTGAAGGACTAGCGGGGAACTCCTACGAGCAGTACTTC. This sequence joins TRBV6-1 and TRBJ2-7; 11 nucleotides agree with TRBD2. Per the germline V gene, CDR1 is MNHNS and CDR2 is SASEGT. The CDR3 has 16 amino acids. J was trimmed by 0 bases and V by 1 base; bases with no gene match: 2.

This clone was counted ten times or more. The chain joins TRBV2 to TRBJ2-1, with TRBD2 identical over 9 bases. J gave up 14 bases and V 5 bases, and 10 bases lay outside the gene matches. The germline V gene has CDR1 SNHLY and CDR2 FYNNEI. This CDR3 region has 13 residues. CDR3 sequence: CASSPIAGVGEFF. The CDR3 coding sequence is TGTGCCAGCAGTCCTATAGCGGGAGTCGGAGAGTTCTTC.

This clone was seen repeatedly, ten times or more. Different DNA sequences within this sample yield the same CDR3. The DNA for the CDR3 is TGTGCCAGCAGCCCTGGTCGGGACAATGAGCAGTTCTTC. Protein: CASSPGRDNEQFF. This chain links TRBV7-2 with TRBJ2-1; D ambiguous. V was cut by 5 bases and J by 5 bases, with 10 bases left in between. CDR1 and CDR2 (germline): SGHTA, FQGNSA. There are 13 residues in the CDR3.

This sequence joins TRBV5-6 and TRBJ2-7; D is ambiguous. The germline CDR1 and CDR2 sequences are SGHDT and YYEEEE. The V gene lost 1 base and the J gene lost 6 bases, with 11 bases spanning the gap. The CDR3 runs 13 residues. The CDR3: CASSLWGPGEQYF. DNA for the CDR3: TGTGCCAGCAGCTTGTGGGGTCCCGGCGAGCAGTACTTC.

A few counts support this clone. CDR3 in amino acids: CASSPSGFNTGELFF. As DNA, the CDR3 is TGTGCCAGCAGCCCCTCAGGGTTCAACACCGGGGAGCTGTTTTTT. This chain joins TRBV7-3 and TRBJ2-2; D perhaps matches TRBD1 (5 bases). V was trimmed by 5 bases and J by 2 bases, leaving 12 bases between them. The CDR3 has 15 amino acids. Germline loops: CDR1 SGHTA, CDR2 FQGTGA.

This clone was counted between two and nine times. The genes are TRBV6-6 and TRBJ2-7; D remains ambiguous. V lost 2 bases, J lost 0 bases, and 14 bases lay in between. Germline V gene sequence: CDR1 MNHNY, CDR2 SVGAGI (reference sequence). This CDR3 comprises 16 residues. CDR3 region: CASSYSRISSSYEQYF. The CDR3, as DNA: TGTGCCAGCAGTTACAGTCGCATTTCGAGCTCCTACGAGCAGTACTTC.

Comments on this clone: A much larger clone differs from this one at a single base, so this may be a read error. Other DNA variants within this sample encode the same CDR3. The chain joins TRBV9 to TRBJ2-7, with D maybe TRBD2 (5 bases). CDR3 size: 14 residues. The V gene's germline CDR1 is SGDLS and CDR2 YYNGEE. Trimming pared 0 bases from V and 0 bases from J, leaving 7 bases between. CDR3 residues: CASSVEGDSYEQYF. In DNA form, the CDR3 reads TGTGCCAGCAGCGTAGAGGGAGACTCCTACGAGCAGTACTTC.

A few counts support this clone. The V gene is TRBV2, the J gene TRBJ2-2; D remains unclear. V shed 7 bases and J shed 0 bases, with 12 bases lying between them. The CDR3 contains 15 residues. CDR1 is SNHLY and CDR2 is FYNNEI in the germline V gene. CDR3 sequence reads: CASKKEKANTGELFF. DNA for the CDR3: TGTGCCAGCAAGAAGGAGAAGGCGAACACCGGGGAGCTGTTTTTT.

The chain couples TRBV19 to TRBJ2-7, with D perhaps matching TRBD2 (5 bases). The V end was cut by 6 bases, the J end by 3 bases, with 21 bases between. The CDR3 is 16 amino acids. Per the germline V gene, CDR1 is LNHDA and CDR2 is SQIVND (reference sequence). The CDR3 protein is CASSPARTGFYYEQYF. As DNA, the CDR3 is TGTGCCAGTAGCCCCGCCCGGACGGGGTTTTACTACGAGCAGTACTTC.

The J gene is TRBJ2-7, the V gene TRBV28, with TRBD1 matching 7 bases. V was pared by 4 bases and J by 4 bases, with 10 bases of the junction left unmatched. The CDR3 is made up of 15 amino acids. The germline gives CDR1 MDHEN, CDR2 SYDVKM. The CDR3 nucleotides read TGTGCCAGCAGTTCTTCCGGGACAGCCGATTACGAGCAGTACTTC. Translating gives CASSSSGTADYEQYF.

The sample holds many counts of this clone. The junction shows a germline mismatch at one end, possibly a read error. V usage is TRBV6-5 and J usage is TRBJ2-1, with D tentatively TRBD1 (6 bases). The CDR3 extends over 11 amino acids. CDR1 is MNHEY and CDR2 is SVGAGI in the germline V gene. The CDR3 loop is CASTYGQSQFF. The CDR3 nucleotides read TGTGCCAGCACTTACGGACAGAGCCAGTTCTTC.

Points on this clone: The junction departs from germline at one end; a sequencing error may be responsible. CDR3 sequence (DNA): TGTGCCAGCAGCGTAGCAGGGTTTTACGGAAACACCATATATTTT. Encoded protein: CASSVAGFYGNTIYF. The genes are TRBV7-8 and TRBJ1-3; D is perhaps TRBD1 (5 bases). The CDR3 sequence is 15 residues long. Germline CDR1 reads SGHVS; CDR2 reads FQNEAQ. Variable domain in full (rest from reference TRBV7-8 and TRBJ1-3): GAGVSQSPRYKVAKRGQDVALRCDPISGHVSLFWYQQALGQGPEFLTYFQNEAQLDKSGLPSDRFFAERPEGSVSTLKIQRTQQEDSAVYLCASSVAGFYGNTIYFGEGSWLTVV.

The chain employs TRBV7-8 and TRBJ1-1, with D hard to call. The CDR3 has 15 residues. CDR1 is SGHVS and CDR2 is FQNEAQ in the germline V gene. Deletions cut 5 bases from V and 1 base from J, with 14 bases between. The CDR3 loop is CASSPSPLKNTEAFF. As DNA, the CDR3 is TGTGCCAGCAGCCCTAGTCCGCTAAAGAACACTGAAGCTTTCTTT.

This clone has only a few counts. Distinct nucleotide sequences in the sample also encode this CDR3. Here the CDR3 DNA reads TGTGCCAGCAGCCCCTATCAAGAGACCCAGTACTTC. This codes for CASSPYQETQYF. The chain employs TRBV7-2 and TRBJ2-5; D ambiguous. This CDR3 has 12 residues. Per germline, CDR1 SGHTA and CDR2 FQGNSA. Trimming removed 5 bases from V and 2 bases from J, with 6 bases in between.

The chain employs TRBV10-1 and TRBJ2-3; 8 nucleotides align to TRBD2. The CDR3 runs to 15 residues. Germline values: CDR1 WNHNN, CDR2 SYGVQD (reference sequence). This CDR3 reads CDSLGSGNVTDTQYF. The DNA for the CDR3 is TGCGATTCCCTTGGTAGCGGGAATGTCACAGATACGCAGTATTTT.

The chain employs TRBV30 and TRBJ1-3; D is undetermined. This CDR3 spans 12 amino acids. Trimming took off 3 bases at V and 8 bases at J, with 11 bases between the two ends. The germline V gene has CDR1 GTSNPN and CDR2 SVGIG (reference sequence). In DNA form, the CDR3 reads TGTGCCTGGAGCCCGACCGGGGACACCATATATTTT. Translation: CAWSPTGDTIYF.

V is TRBV9 and J is TRBJ2-1; no clear D gene. The CDR3 contains 16 residues. Trimming shortened V by 0 bases and J by 2 bases, and 12 bases separated the two germline ends. Germline CDR1 reads SGDLS; CDR2 reads YYNGEE. CDR3 bases: TGTGCCAGCAGCGTAGAACCAGTGGATGCCTACAATGAGCAGTTCTTC. It encodes CASSVEPVDAYNEQFF.

The genes are TRBV7-3 and TRBJ2-2, with D unresolved. CDR1 is SGHTA, CDR2 FQGTGA, per germline. V was clipped by 5 bases and J by 7 bases, with 11 bases between them. The CDR3 is 13 residues long. This CDR3 is CASSNVRVGELFF. The CDR3 DNA sequence: TGTGCCAGCAGCAACGTTAGGGTCGGGGAGCTGTTTTTT.

This clone has only a few counts. J is TRBJ1-2 and V is TRBV27; D gene ambiguous. Germline CDR1 is MNHEY and CDR2 is SMNVEV (reference sequence). V gave up 5 bases and J gave up 8 bases, with 15 bases separating them. The CDR3 has 13 amino acids. CDR3 protein: CASSPFLGYGYTF. The DNA of the CDR3 is TGTGCCAGCAGTCCTTTTCTTGGGTACGGCTACACCTTC.